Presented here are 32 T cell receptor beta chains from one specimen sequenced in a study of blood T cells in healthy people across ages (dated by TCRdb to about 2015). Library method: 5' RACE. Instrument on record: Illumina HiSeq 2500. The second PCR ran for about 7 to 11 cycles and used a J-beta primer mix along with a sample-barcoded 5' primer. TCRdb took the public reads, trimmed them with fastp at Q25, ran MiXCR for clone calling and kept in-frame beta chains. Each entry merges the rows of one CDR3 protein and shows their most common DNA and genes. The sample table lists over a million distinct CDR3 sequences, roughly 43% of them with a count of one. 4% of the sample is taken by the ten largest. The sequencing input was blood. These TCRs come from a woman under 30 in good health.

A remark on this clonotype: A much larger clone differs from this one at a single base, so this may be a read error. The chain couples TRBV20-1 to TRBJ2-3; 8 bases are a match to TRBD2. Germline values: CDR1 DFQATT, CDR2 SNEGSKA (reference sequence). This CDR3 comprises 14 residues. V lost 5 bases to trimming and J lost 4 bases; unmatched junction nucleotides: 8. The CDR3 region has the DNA TGCAGTGCTGGGGGACTAGTGGGGGCAGATACGCAGTATTTT. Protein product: CSAGGLVGADTQYF.

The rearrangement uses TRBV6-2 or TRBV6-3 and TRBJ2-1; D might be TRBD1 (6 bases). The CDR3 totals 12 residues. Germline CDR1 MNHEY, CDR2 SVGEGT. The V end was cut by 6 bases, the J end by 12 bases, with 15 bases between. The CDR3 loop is CASRTGFWGQFF. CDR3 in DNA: TGTGCCAGCAGAACAGGGTTTTGGGGGCAGTTCTTC.

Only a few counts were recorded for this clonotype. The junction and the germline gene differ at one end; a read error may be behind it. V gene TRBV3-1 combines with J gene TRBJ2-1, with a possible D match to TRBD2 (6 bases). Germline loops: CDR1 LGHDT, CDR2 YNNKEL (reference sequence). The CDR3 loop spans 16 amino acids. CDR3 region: CASSQNRDSSYDEQFF. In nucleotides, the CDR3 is TGTGCCAGCAGCCAAAACCGGGACTCGAGCTACGATGAGCAGTTCTTC.

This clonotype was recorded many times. The CDR3 protein is CASSFQGDYGYTF. The CDR3 nucleotides are TGTGCCAGCAGTTTCCAGGGGGACTATGGCTACACCTTC. The chain is built from TRBV12-3 or TRBV12-4 and TRBJ1-2; 7 bases align to TRBD1. The CDR3 has 13 amino acids. V dropped 3 bases and J dropped 3; count of bases not matched to a gene: 1.

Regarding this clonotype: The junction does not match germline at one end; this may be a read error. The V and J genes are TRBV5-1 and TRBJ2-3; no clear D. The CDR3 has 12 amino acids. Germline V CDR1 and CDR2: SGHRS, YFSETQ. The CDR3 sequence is CASSIQADTRYF. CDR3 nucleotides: TGCGCCAGCAGCATACAAGCAGATACGCGGTATTTT.

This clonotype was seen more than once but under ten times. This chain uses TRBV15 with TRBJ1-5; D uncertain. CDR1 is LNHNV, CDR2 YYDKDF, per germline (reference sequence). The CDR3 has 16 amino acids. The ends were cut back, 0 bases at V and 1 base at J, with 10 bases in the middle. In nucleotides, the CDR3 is TGTGCCACCAGCAGAGATCGGGTTATGAGCAATCAGCCCCAGCATTTT. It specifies CATSRDRVMSNQPQHF.

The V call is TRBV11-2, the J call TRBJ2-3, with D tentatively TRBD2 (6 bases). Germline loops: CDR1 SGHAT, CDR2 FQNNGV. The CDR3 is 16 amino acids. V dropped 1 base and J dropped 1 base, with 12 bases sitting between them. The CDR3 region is CASSLVGGARTDTQYF. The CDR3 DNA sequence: TGTGCCAGCAGCTTAGTGGGCGGGGCACGCACAGATACGCAGTATTTT.

The CDR3 DNA reads as TGTGCCAGCAGCGTCGACCGTATAAGCACAGATACGCAGTATTTT. It specifies CASSVDRISTDTQYF. The rearrangement joins TRBV7-2 to TRBJ2-3; D call uncertain. Between the trimmed V and J ends, which lost 5 bases and 0 bases, there was a span of 12 bases. CDR1 is SGHTA and CDR2 is FQGNSA in the germline V gene. CDR3 length: 15 amino acids.

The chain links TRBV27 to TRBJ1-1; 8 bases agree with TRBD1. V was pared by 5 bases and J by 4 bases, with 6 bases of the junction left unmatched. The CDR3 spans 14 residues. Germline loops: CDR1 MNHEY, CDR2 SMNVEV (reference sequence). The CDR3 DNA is TGTGCCAGCAGTACCATCCAGGGGGCCACTGAAGCTTTCTTT. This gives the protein CASSTIQGATEAFF.

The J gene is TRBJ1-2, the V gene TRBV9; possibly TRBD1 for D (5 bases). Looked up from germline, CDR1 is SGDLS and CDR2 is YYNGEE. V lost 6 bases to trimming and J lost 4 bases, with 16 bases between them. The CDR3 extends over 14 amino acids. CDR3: CASTQRDAFYGYTF. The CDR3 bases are TGTGCCAGCACCCAACGGGACGCCTTCTATGGCTACACCTTC.

CDR3 nucleotides: TGTGCCAGCAGTGAACAGGGGCGGTATGGCTACACCTTC. Translated, it gives CASSEQGRYGYTF. The chain uses TRBV28 and TRBJ1-2, with 7 bases aligning to TRBD1. Germline V lookup: CDR1 MDHEN, CDR2 SYDVKM. V lost 5 bases to trimming and J lost 5 bases; unmatched junction nucleotides: 5. This CDR3 is 13 amino acids long.

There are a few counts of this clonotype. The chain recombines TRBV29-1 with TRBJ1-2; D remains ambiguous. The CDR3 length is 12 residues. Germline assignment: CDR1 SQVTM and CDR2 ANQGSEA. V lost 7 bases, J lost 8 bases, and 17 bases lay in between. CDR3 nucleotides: TGCAGCGCCGTCTTACCCACGCGAGGCTACACCTTC. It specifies CSAVLPTRGYTF.

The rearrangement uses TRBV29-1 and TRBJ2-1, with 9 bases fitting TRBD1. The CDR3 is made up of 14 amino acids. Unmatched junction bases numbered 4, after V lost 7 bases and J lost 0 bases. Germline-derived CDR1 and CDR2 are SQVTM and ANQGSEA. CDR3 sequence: CSARTGVSYNEQFF. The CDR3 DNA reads TGCAGCGCCAGGACAGGGGTCTCCTACAATGAGCAGTTCTTC.

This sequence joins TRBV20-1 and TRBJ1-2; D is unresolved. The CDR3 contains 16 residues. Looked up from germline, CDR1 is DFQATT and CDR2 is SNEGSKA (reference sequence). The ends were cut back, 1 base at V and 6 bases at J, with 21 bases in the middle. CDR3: CSARVTSGFGPNGYTF. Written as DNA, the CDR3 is TGCAGTGCTAGAGTTACCAGTGGATTTGGACCAAATGGCTACACCTTC.

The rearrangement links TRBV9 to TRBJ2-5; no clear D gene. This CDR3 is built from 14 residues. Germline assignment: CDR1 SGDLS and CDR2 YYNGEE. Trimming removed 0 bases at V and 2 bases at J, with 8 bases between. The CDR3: CASSVDIGQETQYF. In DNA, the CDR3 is TGTGCCAGCAGCGTAGACATCGGACAAGAGACCCAGTACTTC.

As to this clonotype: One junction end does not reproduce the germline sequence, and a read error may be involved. The CDR3 protein is CTSSLEVVADTQYF. CDR3 DNA sequence: TGCACCAGCAGCTTGGAGGTTGTCGCAGATACGCAGTATTTT. This chain joins TRBV5-1 and TRBJ2-3, with a weak D call TRBD2 (5 bases). Germline CDR1 reads SGHRS; CDR2 reads YFSETQ. The CDR3 is 14 residues long.

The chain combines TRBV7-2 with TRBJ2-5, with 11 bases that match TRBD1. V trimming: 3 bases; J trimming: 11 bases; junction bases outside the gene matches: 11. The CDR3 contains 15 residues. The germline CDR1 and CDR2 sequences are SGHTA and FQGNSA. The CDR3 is CASSLDRGRWNEQYF. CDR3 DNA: TGTGCCAGCAGCTTGGACAGGGGGCGTTGGAATGAGCAGTACTTC.

CDR3 nucleotide sequence: TGTGCCAGCAGTTCCAATCAGGGGACCTACGAGCAGTACTTC. This encodes CASSSNQGTYEQYF. The chain carries TRBV27 and TRBJ2-7; D may be TRBD1 (6 bases). CDR3 size: 14 residues. Looked up from germline, CDR1 is MNHEY and CDR2 is SMNVEV (reference sequence). Trimming cost V 4 bases and J 2 bases, with 12 bases left between them.

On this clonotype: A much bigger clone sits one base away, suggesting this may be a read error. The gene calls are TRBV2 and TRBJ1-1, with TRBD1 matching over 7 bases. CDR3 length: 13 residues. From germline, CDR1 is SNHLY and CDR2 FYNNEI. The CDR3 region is CASSKQGNAEAFF. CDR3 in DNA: TGTGCCAGCAGCAAACAGGGGAACGCTGAAGCTTTCTTT.

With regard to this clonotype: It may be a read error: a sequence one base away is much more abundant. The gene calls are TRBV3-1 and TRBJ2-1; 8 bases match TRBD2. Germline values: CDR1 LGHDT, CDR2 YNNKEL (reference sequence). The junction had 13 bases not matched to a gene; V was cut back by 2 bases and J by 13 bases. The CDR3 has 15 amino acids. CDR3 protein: CASSQLTSVVETQFF. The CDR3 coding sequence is TGTGCCAGCAGCCAACTGACTAGCGTGGTAGAGACCCAGTTCTTC.

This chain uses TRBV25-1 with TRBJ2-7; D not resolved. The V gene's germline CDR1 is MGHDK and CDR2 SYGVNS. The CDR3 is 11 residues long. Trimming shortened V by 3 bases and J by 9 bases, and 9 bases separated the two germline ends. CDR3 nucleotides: TGTGCCAGCAGTGACGTGGGTGGGCAGTACTTC. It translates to CASSDVGGQYF.

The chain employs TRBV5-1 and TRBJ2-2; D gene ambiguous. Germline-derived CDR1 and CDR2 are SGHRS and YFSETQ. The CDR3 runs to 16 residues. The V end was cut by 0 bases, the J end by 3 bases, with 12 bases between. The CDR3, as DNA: TGCGCCAGCAGCTTGGTTGGGCTAATGGACACCGGGGAGCTGTTTTTT. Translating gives CASSLVGLMDTGELFF.

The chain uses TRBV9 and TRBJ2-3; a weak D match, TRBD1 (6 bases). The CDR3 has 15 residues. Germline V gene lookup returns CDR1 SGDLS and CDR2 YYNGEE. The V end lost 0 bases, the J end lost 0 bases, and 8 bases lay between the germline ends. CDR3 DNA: TGTGCCAGCAGCGTAGGGGACACTAGCACAGATACGCAGTATTTT. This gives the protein CASSVGDTSTDTQYF. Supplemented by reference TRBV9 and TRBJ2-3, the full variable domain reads DSGVTQTPKHLITATGQRVTLRCSPRSGDLSVYWYQQSLDQGLQFLIQYYNGEERAKGNILERFSAQQFPDLHSELNLSSLELGDSALYFCASSVGDTSTDTQYFGPGTRLTVL.

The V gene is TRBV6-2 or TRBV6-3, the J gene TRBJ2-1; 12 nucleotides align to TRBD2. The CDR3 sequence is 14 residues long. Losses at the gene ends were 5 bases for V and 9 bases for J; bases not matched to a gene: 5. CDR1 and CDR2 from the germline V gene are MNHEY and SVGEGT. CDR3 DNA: TGTGCCAGCAGTATCCTAGCGGGGGGGACTGAGCAGTTCTTC. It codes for CASSILAGGTEQFF.

As DNA, the CDR3 is TGTGCCAGCAGTGAAGTTGCTAGCGGAAACAATGAGCAGTACTTC. It specifies CASSEVASGNNEQYF. V gene TRBV6-1 combines with J gene TRBJ2-1, with TRBD2 matching 7 bases. The J call may be in error: the DNA end matches TRBJ2-7 better. CDR3 size: 15 residues. Per germline, CDR1 MNHNS and CDR2 SASEGT.

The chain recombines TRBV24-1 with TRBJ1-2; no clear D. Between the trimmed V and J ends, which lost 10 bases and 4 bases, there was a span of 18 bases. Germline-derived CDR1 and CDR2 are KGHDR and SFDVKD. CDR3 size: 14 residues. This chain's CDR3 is CATRGAADGYGYTF. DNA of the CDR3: TGTGCCACTAGAGGAGCCGCCGACGGCTATGGCTACACCTTC.

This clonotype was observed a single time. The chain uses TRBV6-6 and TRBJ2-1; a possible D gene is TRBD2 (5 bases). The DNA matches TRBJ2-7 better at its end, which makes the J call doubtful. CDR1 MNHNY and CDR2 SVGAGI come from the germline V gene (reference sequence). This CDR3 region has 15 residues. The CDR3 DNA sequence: TGTGCCAGCAACCCGACTATGGGGAGCTACAATGAGCAGTACTTC. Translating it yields CASNPTMGSYNEQYF.

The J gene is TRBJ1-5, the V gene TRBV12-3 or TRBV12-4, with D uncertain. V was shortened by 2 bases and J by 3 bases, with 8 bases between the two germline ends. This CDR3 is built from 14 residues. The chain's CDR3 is CASSLRPFNQPQHF. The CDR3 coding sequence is TGTGCCAGCAGTTTACGACCGTTCAATCAGCCCCAGCATTTT.

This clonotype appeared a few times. The CDR3 DNA reads as TGTGCCAGCAGTCAAGTCCCGGGACAGTCTAACTATGGCTACACCTTC. The encoded protein is CASSQVPGQSNYGYTF. This chain connects TRBV27 to TRBJ1-2; 7 positions agree with TRBD1. The CDR3 length is 16 residues. Germline V gene lookup returns CDR1 MNHEY and CDR2 SMNVEV (reference sequence). Germline trimming cut 5 bases from V and 0 bases from J; bases unmatched to any gene: 9.

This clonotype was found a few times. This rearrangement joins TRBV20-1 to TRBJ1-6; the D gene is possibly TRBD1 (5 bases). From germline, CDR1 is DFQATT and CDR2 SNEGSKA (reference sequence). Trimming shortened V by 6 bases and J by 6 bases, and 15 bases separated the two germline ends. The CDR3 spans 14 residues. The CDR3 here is CSAPGAVLNSPLHF. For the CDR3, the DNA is TGCAGTGCACCCGGGGCGGTCCTTAATTCACCCCTCCACTTT.

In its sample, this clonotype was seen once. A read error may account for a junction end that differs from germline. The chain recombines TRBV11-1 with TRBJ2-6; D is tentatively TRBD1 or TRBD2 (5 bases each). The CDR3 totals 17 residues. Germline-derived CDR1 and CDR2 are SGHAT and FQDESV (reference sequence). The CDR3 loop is CASHKRAGPSGANVLNF. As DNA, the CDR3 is TGTGCCAGCCATAAAAGGGCGGGCCCCTCTGGGGCCAACGTCCTGAATTTC.

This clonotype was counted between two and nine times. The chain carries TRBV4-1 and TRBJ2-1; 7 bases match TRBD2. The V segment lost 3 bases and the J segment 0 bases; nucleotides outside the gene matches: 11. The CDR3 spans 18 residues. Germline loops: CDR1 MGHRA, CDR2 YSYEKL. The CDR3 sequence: CASSHMLAGEISYNEQFF. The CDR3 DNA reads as TGCGCCAGCAGCCACATGCTGGCGGGGGAAATCTCCTACAATGAGCAGTTCTTC.